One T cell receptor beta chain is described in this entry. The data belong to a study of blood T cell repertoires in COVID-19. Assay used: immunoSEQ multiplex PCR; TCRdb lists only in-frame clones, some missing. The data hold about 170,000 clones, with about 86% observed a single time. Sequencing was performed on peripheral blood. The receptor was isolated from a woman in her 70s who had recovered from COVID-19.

Here the CDR3 reads CASSPGLARVYYEQYF. Here the CDR3 DNA reads TGTGCCAGCAGCCCGGGACTAGCGAGGGTCTACTACGAGCAGTACTTC. The chain carries TRBV5-4 and TRBJ2-7; 10 bases are shared with TRBD2. V gave up 4 bases and J gave up 3 bases; unmatched junction bases: 10. Germline V lookup: CDR1 SGHNT, CDR2 YYREEE (reference sequence). The CDR3 is 16 amino acids.